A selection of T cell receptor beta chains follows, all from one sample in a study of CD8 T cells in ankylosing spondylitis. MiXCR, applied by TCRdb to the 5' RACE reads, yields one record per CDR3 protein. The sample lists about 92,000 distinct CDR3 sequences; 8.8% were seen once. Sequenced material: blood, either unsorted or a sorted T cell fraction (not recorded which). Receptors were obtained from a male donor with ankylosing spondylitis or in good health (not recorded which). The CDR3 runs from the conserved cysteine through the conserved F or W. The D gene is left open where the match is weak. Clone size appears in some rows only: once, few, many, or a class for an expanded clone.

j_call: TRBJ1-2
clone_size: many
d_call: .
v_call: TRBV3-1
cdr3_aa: CASSRDAYGYTF
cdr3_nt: TGTGCCAGCAGCAGGGACGCCTATGGCTACACCTTC

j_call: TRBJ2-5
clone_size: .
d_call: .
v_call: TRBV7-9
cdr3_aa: CASSLTAGEQETQYF
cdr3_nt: TGTGCCAGCAGCTTAACAGCAGGGGAGCAAGAGACCCAGTACTTC

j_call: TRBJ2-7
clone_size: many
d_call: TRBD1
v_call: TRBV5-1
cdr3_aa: CASSLPGQGSEQYF
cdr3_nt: TGCGCCAGCAGCCTACCGGGACAGGGCAGCGAGCAGTACTTC

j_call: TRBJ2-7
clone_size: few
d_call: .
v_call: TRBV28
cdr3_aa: CASSSRTISYEQYF
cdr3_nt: TGTGCCAGCAGTTCCCGGACAATTTCCTACGAGCAGTACTTC

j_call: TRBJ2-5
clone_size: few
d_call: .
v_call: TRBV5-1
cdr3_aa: CASSLGPAKKETQYF
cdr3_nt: TGCGCCAGCAGCTTGGGACCCGCCAAAAAGGAGACCCAGTACTTC

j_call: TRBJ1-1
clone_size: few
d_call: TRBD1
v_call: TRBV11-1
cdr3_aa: CASSTRQGNTEAFF
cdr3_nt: TGTGCCAGCAGCACCCGACAGGGAAACACTGAAGCTTTCTTT

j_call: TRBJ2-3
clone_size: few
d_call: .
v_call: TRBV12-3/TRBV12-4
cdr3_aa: CASSLGVPDTQYF
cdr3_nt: TGTGCCAGCAGCCTAGGGGTCCCAGATACGCAGTATTTT

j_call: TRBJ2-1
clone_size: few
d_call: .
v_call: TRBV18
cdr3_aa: CASSPPSRRPYNEQFF
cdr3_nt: TGTGCCAGCTCACCACCTAGTAGAAGACCCTACAATGAGCAGTTCTTC

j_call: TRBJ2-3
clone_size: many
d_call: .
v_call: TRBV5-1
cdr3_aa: CASSLPELNGLLEKDTDTQYF
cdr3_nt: TGCGCCAGCAGCTTGCCCGAACTCAACGGACTACTCGAAAAAGACACAGATACGCAGTATTTT

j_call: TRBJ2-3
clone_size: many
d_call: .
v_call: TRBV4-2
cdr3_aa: CASSQRGGGTDTQYF
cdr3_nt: TGTGCCAGCAGCCAGCGGGGCGGGGGCACAGATACGCAGTATTTT

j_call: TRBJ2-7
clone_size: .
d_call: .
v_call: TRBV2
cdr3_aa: CASSVEDSYEQYF
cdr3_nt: TGTGCCAGCAGTGTCGAGGACTCCTACGAGCAGTACTTC

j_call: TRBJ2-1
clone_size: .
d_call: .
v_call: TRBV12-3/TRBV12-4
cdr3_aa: CASSLAPGGREQFF
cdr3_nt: TGTGCCAGCAGTTTAGCGCCCGGGGGCCGCGAGCAGTTCTTC

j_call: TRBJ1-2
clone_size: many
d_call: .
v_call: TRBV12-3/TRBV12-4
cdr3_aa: CASSNRPDYGYTF
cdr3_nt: TGTGCCAGCAGCAACAGACCTGACTATGGCTACACCTTC

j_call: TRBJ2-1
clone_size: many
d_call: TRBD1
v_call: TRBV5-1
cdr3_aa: CASSLEQGWGYNEQFF
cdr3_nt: TGCGCCAGCAGCTTGGAACAGGGGTGGGGGTACAATGAGCAGTTCTTC

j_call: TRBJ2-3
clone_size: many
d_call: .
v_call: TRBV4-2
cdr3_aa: CASSHGWGTDTQYF
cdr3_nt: TGTGCCAGCAGCCACGGATGGGGGACAGATACGCAGTATTTT

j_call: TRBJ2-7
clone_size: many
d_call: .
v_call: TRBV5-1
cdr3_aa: CASSLAGFEQYF
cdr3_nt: TGCGCCAGCAGCTTGGCAGGTTTCGAGCAGTACTTC

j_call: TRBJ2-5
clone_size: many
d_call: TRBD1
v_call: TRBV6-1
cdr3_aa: CASSPGTGLVQYF
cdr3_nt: TGTGCCAGCAGCCCCGGGACAGGACTTGTCCAGTACTTC

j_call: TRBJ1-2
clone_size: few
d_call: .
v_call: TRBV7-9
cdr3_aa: CASSLAQGANYGYTF
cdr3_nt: TGTGCCAGCAGCTTAGCGCAGGGTGCAAACTATGGCTACACCTTC

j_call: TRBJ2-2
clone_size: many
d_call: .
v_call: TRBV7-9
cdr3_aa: CATTGNTGELFF
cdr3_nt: TGTGCCACAACAGGGAACACCGGGGAGCTGTTTTTT

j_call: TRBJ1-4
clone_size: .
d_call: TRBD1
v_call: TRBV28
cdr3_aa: CASRTADRDTNEKLFF
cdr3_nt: TGTGCCAGCAGGACGGCCGACAGGGATACTAATGAAAAACTGTTTTTT

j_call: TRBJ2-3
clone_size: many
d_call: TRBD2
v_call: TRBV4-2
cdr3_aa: CASSHRSGGGTDTQYF
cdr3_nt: TGTGCCAGCAGCCACCGTAGCGGGGGGGGAACAGATACGCAGTATTTT

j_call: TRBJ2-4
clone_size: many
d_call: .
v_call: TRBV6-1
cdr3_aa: CASRGTGAKNIQYF
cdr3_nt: TGTGCCAGCAGGGGGACTGGAGCCAAAAACATTCAGTACTTC

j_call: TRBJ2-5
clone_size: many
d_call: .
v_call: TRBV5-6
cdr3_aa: CASSLGAGSPGETQYF
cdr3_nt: TGTGCCAGCAGCTTGGGTGCGGGGTCTCCAGGGGAGACCCAGTACTTC

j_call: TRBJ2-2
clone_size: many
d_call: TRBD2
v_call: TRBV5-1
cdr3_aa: CASDQRGGRTGELFF
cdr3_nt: TGCGCCAGCGACCAGCGGGGGGGCCGCACCGGGGAGCTGTTTTTT

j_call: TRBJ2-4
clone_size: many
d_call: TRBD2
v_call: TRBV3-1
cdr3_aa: CASSPSSGGPKNIQYF
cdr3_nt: TGTGCCAGCAGCCCTTCTAGCGGGGGGCCGAAAAACATTCAGTACTTC

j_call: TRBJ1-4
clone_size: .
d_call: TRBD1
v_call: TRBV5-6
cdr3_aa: CASSLEGTGGWKLFF
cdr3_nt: TGTGCCAGCAGCTTGGAAGGGACAGGGGGATGGAAACTGTTTTTT

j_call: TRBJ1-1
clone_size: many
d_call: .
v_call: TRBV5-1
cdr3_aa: CASTLGHTNTEAFF
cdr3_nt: TGCGCCAGCACTTTGGGACATACGAACACTGAAGCTTTCTTT

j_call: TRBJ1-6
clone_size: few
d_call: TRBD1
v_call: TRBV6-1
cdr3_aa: CASTQGQQNSPLHF
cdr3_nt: TGTGCCAGCACCCAGGGACAGCAAAATTCACCCCTCCACTTT

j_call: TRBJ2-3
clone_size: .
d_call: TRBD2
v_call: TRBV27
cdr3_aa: CASSSRGLAGGPTDTQYF
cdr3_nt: TGTGCCAGCAGTTCACGGGGACTAGCGGGGGGCCCCACAGATACGCAGTATTTT

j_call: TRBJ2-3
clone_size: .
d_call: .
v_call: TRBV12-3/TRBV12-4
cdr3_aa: CASSFGGSSTDTQYF
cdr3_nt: TGTGCCAGCAGTTTTGGGGGCTCTAGCACAGATACGCAGTATTTT

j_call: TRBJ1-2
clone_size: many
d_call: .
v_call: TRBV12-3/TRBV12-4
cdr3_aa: CASSLVGGAYGYTF
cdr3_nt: TGTGCCAGCAGTTTAGTTGGGGGCGCCTATGGCTACACCTTC

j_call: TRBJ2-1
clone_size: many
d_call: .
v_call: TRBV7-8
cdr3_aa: CASSQNRGNEQFF
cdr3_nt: TGTGCCAGCAGCCAGAATCGGGGGAATGAGCAGTTCTTC

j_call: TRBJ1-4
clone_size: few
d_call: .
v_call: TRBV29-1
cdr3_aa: CSAEQGGREKLFF
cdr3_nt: TGCAGCGCTGAACAGGGAGGGCGGGAAAAACTGTTTTTT

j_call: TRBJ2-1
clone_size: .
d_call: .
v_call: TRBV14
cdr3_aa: CASTYPDEQFF
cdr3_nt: TGTGCCAGCACATATCCGGATGAGCAGTTCTTC

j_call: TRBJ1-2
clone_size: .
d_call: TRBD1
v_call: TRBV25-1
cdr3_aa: CASSESTGGAVRGYTF
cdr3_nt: TGTGCCAGCAGTGAATCGACAGGGGGGGCAGTTCGTGGCTACACCTTC

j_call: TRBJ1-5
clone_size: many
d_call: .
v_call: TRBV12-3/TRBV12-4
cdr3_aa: CASRTGLNQPQHF
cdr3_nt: TGTGCCAGCCGAACGGGACTCAATCAGCCCCAGCATTTT

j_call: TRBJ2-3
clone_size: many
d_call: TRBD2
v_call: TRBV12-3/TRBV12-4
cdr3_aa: CASSFQRGATDTQYF
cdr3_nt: TGTGCCAGCAGTTTCCAGCGGGGGGCCACAGATACGCAGTATTTT

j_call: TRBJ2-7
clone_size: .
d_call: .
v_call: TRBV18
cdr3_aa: CASSALMSEQYF
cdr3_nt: TGTGCCAGCTCAGCATTGATGAGCGAGCAGTACTTC

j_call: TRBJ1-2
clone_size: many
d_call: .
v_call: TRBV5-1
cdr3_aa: CASRLEVGSARDDGYTF
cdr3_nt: TGCGCCAGCAGATTGGAGGTAGGGTCAGCCCGTGACGATGGCTACACCTTC

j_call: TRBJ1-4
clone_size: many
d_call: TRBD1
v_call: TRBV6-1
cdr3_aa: CASRGQGARANEKLFF
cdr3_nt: TGTGCCAGCAGAGGACAGGGGGCGCGGGCTAATGAAAAACTGTTTTTT

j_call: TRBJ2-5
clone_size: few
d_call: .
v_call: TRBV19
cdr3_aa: CASGRGAETQYF
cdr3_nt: TGTGCCAGCGGCCGGGGGGCCGAGACCCAGTACTTC

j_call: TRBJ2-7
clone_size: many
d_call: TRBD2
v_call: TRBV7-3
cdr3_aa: CASSLAGGLTYEQYF
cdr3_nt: TGTGCCAGCAGCTTGGCGGGGGGCCTCACCTACGAGCAGTACTTC

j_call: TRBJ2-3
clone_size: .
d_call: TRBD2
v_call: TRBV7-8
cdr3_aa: CASSYLRTSGGPSRDTQYF
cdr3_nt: TGTGCCAGCAGCTACCTTAGGACTAGCGGGGGGCCGAGCAGGGATACGCAGTATTTT

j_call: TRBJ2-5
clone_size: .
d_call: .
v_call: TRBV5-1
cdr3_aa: CASSFVGETQYF
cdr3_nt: TGCGCCAGCAGCTTCGTCGGGGAGACCCAGTACTTC

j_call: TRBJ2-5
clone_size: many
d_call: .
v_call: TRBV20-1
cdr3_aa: CSALGARKTQYF
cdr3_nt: TGCAGTGCTCTTGGGGCGAGAAAGACCCAGTACTTC

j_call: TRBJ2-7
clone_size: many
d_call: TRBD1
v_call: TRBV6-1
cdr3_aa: CASTLPGTGTYEQYF
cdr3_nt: TGTGCCAGCACCTTACCTGGGACAGGGACCTACGAGCAGTACTTC

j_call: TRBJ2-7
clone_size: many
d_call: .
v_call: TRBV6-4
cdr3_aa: CASSDRTTYEQYF
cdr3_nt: TGTGCCAGCAGTGACAGAACCACCTACGAGCAGTACTTC

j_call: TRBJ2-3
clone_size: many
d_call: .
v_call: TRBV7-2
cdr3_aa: CASSLFGVTTDTQYF
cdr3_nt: TGTGCCAGCAGCTTATTCGGGGTTACCACAGATACGCAGTATTTT

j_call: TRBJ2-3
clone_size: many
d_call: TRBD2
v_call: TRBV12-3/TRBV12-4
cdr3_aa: CASSFTSGSTDTQYF
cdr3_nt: TGTGCCAGCAGTTTCACTAGCGGGAGCACAGATACGCAGTATTTT

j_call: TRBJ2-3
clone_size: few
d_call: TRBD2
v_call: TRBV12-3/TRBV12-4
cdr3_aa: CASRLAGLAGTDTQYF
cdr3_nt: TGTGCCAGCAGACTGGCTGGGCTAGCGGGCACAGATACGCAGTATTTT

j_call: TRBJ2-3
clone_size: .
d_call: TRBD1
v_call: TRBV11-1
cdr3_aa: CASSRQGRKGTDTQYF
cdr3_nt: TGTGCCAGCAGCAGACAGGGAAGGAAGGGCACAGATACGCAGTATTTT

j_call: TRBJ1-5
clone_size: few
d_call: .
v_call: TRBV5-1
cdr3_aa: CASSLGQGTGQPQHF
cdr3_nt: TGCGCCAGCAGCTTGGGGCAGGGGACGGGTCAGCCCCAGCATTTT